The 10 T cell receptor beta chains below come from one sample, sequenced in a study of T cell repertoires in cytomegalovirus infection. These receptors' targets are unknown. TCRdb used MiXCR to reprocess the reads, holding one entry per CDR3 protein. Of roughly 500,000 distinct CDR3 sequences in the sample, about 39% were seen once. Source: cultured PBMCs, taken from culture after CMV antigen stimulation. These receptors came from a human donor in good health (CMV status not recorded). Some clones in this sample may be carry-over from other donors' samples.

The gene calls are TRBV5-1 and TRBJ2-7; 8 positions match TRBD1. The trim removed 1 base at V and 0 bases at J, leaving 3 bases unmatched. CDR3 length equals 15 residues. Germline V gene data show CDR1 as SGHRS and CDR2 as YFSETQ. CDR3 in amino acids: CASSLWTGSSYEQYF. As DNA, the CDR3 is TGCGCCAGCAGCTTGTGGACAGGGAGCTCCTACGAGCAGTACTTC.

The table lists this clonotype with a few counts. J is TRBJ2-2 and V is TRBV4-2, with D possibly being TRBD1 or TRBD2 (5 bases each). There are 16 residues in the CDR3. Germline values: CDR1 LGHNA, CDR2 YNFKEQ. V was clipped by 4 bases and J by 5 bases, with 17 bases between them. This CDR3 reads CASSRTQLGETGELFF. As DNA, the CDR3 is TGTGCCAGCAGCCGCACCCAGTTGGGGGAAACCGGGGAGCTGTTTTTT.

This clonotype has more than one count but fewer than ten. The chain is built from TRBV7-2 and TRBJ2-1; 9 bases match TRBD1. CDR3 length: 15 amino acids. CDR1 and CDR2 (germline): SGHTA, FQGNSA. The junction had 9 bases not matched to a gene; V was cut back by 1 base and J by 11 bases. The CDR3 DNA sequence: TGTGCCAGCAGCTTAGTCGGGACAGGGACGGACCAGCAGTTCTTC. Amino acid sequence: CASSLVGTGTDQQFF.

CDR3 coding DNA: TGTGCCAGTAGGGAGGGGACAGGGGACTTCTACGAGCAGTACTTC. It specifies CASREGTGDFYEQYF. This chain links TRBV19 with TRBJ2-7; 10 bases are a match to TRBD1. The CDR3 sequence is 15 residues long. Germline-derived CDR1 and CDR2 are LNHDA and SQIVND (reference sequence). The junction had 8 bases not matched to a gene; V was cut back by 6 bases and J by 3 bases.

The chain has TRBV2 and TRBJ1-1, with 7 bases identical to TRBD1. Per the germline V gene, CDR1 is SNHLY and CDR2 is FYNNEI. The CDR3 has 16 amino acids. V lost 4 bases and J lost 0; bases outside the gene matches: 8. CDR3: CASSVTGALMNTEAFF. DNA of the CDR3: TGTGCCAGCAGTGTCACAGGGGCGCTCATGAACACTGAAGCTTTCTTT.

The chain couples TRBV15 to TRBJ2-1; 7 nucleotides agree with TRBD2. The V gene end was trimmed by 5 bases and the J gene end by 5 bases; junction bases not matched to a gene: 12. Germline assignment: CDR1 LNHNV and CDR2 YYDKDF (reference sequence). This CDR3 is 16 amino acids long. CDR3 bases: TGTGCCACCAGCCCACCCCCCCCGCTAGCGGACAATGAGCAGTTCTTC. The encoded protein is CATSPPPPLADNEQFF.

V is TRBV7-2 and J is TRBJ2-5; 10 bases are a match to TRBD2. Germline CDR1 SGHTA, CDR2 FQGNSA. V was clipped by 0 bases and J by 14 bases; unmatched bases: 9. CDR3 length: 14 residues. This CDR3 is CASSLANTGLAIYF. CDR3 DNA sequence: TGTGCCAGCAGCTTAGCGAACACGGGACTAGCGATATACTTC.

This sequence joins TRBV27 and TRBJ2-5; TRBD2 might be the D (6 bases). This CDR3 has 14 residues. The V and J ends lost 5 bases and 5 bases respectively, with 15 bases between them. Germline V gene data show CDR1 as MNHEY and CDR2 as SMNVEV (reference sequence). CDR3 nucleotide sequence: TGTGCCAGCAGTCTTGGCGGGAATGCTGAGACCCAGTACTTC. Translation: CASSLGGNAETQYF.

A few counts support this clonotype. The chain joins TRBV7-2 to TRBJ1-1; possible D gene TRBD1, 5 bases. Between the trimmed V and J ends, which lost 8 bases and 10 bases, there was a span of 8 bases. Germline CDR1 SGHTA, CDR2 FQGNSA. This CDR3 is 9 amino acids long. The CDR3 DNA sequence: TGTGCCAGCCCCGGGGGAGCTTTCTTT. The encoded protein is CASPGGAFF.

This chain links TRBV7-2 with TRBJ2-7; 10 nucleotides line up with TRBD2. Germline CDR1 is SGHTA and CDR2 is FQGNSA. The J segment lost 3 bases and the V segment lost 3 bases, leaving 2 bases of the junction unmatched. This CDR3 has 14 residues. CDR3 sequence reads: CASSFSGGNYEQYF. In DNA, the CDR3 is TGTGCCAGCAGCTTTAGCGGGGGGAACTACGAGCAGTACTTC.